A selection of T cell receptor beta chains follows, all from one sample in a study of shared clonotypes between healthy human individuals. Only in-frame clones appear in the TCRdb table, and some are missing; sequencing was by immunoSEQ multiplex PCR. This table has some 2,100,000 clones, approximately 96% appearing once. Sequencing was done on a sample of naive CD4+ T cells sorted from blood. The receptors here all came from a man between 18 and 35 years old in good health. The CDR3 runs from the conserved cysteine through the conserved F or W. Each record gives: V gene, D gene, clone size, J gene, CDR3 protein, CDR3 DNA. D genes are given only for firm matches. Size is stated for part of the rows, as once, few or many counts, or as a class when the clone is expanded.

V gene: TRBV10-2; D gene: .; clone size: once; J gene: TRBJ1-2; CDR3 protein: CASTEGLSGSGYTF; CDR3 DNA: TGCGCCAGCACCGAGGGGCTTTCGGGTAGTGGCTACACCTTC
V gene: TRBV5-1; D gene: .; clone size: .; J gene: TRBJ2-7; CDR3 protein: CASSLVPQGRSYEQYF; CDR3 DNA: TGCGCCAGCAGCTTGGTTCCACAGGGGAGGTCCTACGAGCAGTACTTC
V gene: TRBV6-4; D gene: TRBD1; clone size: few; J gene: TRBJ1-2; CDR3 protein: CASSVQTGGYYGYTF; CDR3 DNA: TGTGCCAGCAGTGTCCAGACAGGGGGCTATTATGGCTACACCTTC
V gene: TRBV10-1; D gene: .; clone size: .; J gene: TRBJ2-1; CDR3 protein: CASSESRGPTYNEQFF; CDR3 DNA: TGCGCCAGCAGTGAGTCGAGAGGGCCCACCTACAATGAGCAGTTCTTC
V gene: TRBV5-1; D gene: .; clone size: .; J gene: TRBJ2-5; CDR3 protein: CASSPGPGETQYF; CDR3 DNA: TGCGCCAGCAGCCCAGGACCCGGGGAGACCCAGTACTTC
V gene: TRBV7-2; D gene: .; clone size: .; J gene: TRBJ1-2; CDR3 protein: CASSLAAADFYGYTF; CDR3 DNA: TGTGCCAGCAGCTTAGCCGCGGCAGACTTTTATGGCTACACCTTC
V gene: TRBV5-1; D gene: TRBD2; clone size: few; J gene: TRBJ2-1; CDR3 protein: CASSLGTSGYNEQFF; CDR3 DNA: TGCGCCAGCAGCCTGGGGACTAGCGGATACAATGAGCAGTTCTTC
V gene: TRBV18; D gene: TRBD1; clone size: .; J gene: TRBJ2-5; CDR3 protein: CASSPRTGVQETQYF; CDR3 DNA: TGTGCCAGCTCACCTCGAACAGGGGTTCAAGAGACCCAGTACTTC
V gene: TRBV5-4; D gene: .; clone size: .; J gene: TRBJ1-6; CDR3 protein: CASSLGPTGSDSDNSPLHF; CDR3 DNA: TGTGCCAGCAGCTTGGGCCCTACGGGGTCCGACTCAGATAATTCACCCCTCCACTTT
V gene: TRBV15; D gene: TRBD2; clone size: .; J gene: TRBJ2-7; CDR3 protein: CATSSTERDGSYEQYF; CDR3 DNA: TGTGCCACCAGTTCTACCGAGCGGGATGGCTCCTACGAGCAGTACTTC
V gene: TRBV12-5; D gene: .; clone size: .; J gene: TRBJ1-1; CDR3 protein: CASGLGNKDAAHTEAFF; CDR3 DNA: TGTGCTAGTGGTTTGGGAAATAAAGACGCGGCGCACACTGAAGCTTTCTTT
V gene: TRBV6-1; D gene: TRBD1; clone size: .; J gene: TRBJ1-6; CDR3 protein: CASSGDRLNSPLHF; CDR3 DNA: TGTGCCAGCAGTGGGGACAGACTTAATTCACCCCTCCACTTT
V gene: TRBV30; D gene: TRBD2; clone size: .; J gene: TRBJ2-5; CDR3 protein: CAWSSSGGAGETQYF; CDR3 DNA: TGTGCCTGGAGTTCTAGCGGGGGGGCGGGAGAGACCCAGTACTTC
V gene: TRBV5-1; D gene: TRBD1; clone size: .; J gene: TRBJ1-5; CDR3 protein: CASSLVSDRRHF; CDR3 DNA: TGCGCCAGCAGCTTGGTATCGGACAGGCGGCATTTT
V gene: TRBV2; D gene: TRBD2; clone size: once; J gene: TRBJ2-7; CDR3 protein: CASSGGGRSYYEQYF; CDR3 DNA: TGTGCCAGCAGTGGAGGCGGGAGGTCCTATTACGAGCAGTACTTC
V gene: TRBV28; D gene: .; clone size: .; J gene: TRBJ2-7; CDR3 protein: CASGGDRRTYEQYF; CDR3 DNA: TGTGCCAGCGGGGGGGACAGGAGAACCTACGAGCAGTACTTC
V gene: TRBV6-1; D gene: TRBD1; clone size: .; J gene: TRBJ2-1; CDR3 protein: CASSELGQGAYNEQFF; CDR3 DNA: TGTGCCAGCAGTGAACTTGGGCAGGGGGCCTACAATGAGCAGTTCTTC